The subject of this entry is one T cell receptor beta chain. Its matching antigen is unknown. TCRdb fed the reads into MiXCR, producing one record per CDR3 protein. This table has under 800,000 distinct CDR3 sequences, approximately 25% appearing once. The CDR3 is 11 amino acids. In germline, CDR1 is SQVTM, CDR2 ANQGSEA. The sample is drawn from a study of T cell repertoires in cytomegalovirus infection. Notes on the study in general: HLA-C-restricted TCR beta clonotypes specific for CMV led the ex vivo response. Identification of carriers of CMV plus the relevant HLA was achieved through cumulative public TCR beta family frequency.

This sequence was found in a human donor in good health (CMV status not recorded). Some clones in this sample may be carry-over from other donors' samples. Sequenced sample: CD8+ T cells from PBMCs. The chain carries TRBV29-1 and TRBJ2-3; the D gene could be TRBD1 or TRBD2 (5 bases each). The CDR3 DNA reads as TGCCTCCGGGACCACACAGATACGCAGTATTTT. Its protein is CLRDHTDTQYF.